This entry describes one T cell receptor beta chain. The method was immunoSEQ multiplex PCR; TCRdb's version includes in-frame clones alone and lacks a portion of them. The sample consists of approximately 150,000 clones, approximately 84% of them appearing once. This sample is part of a study of blood T cell repertoires in COVID-19. Across the study: PBMCs, B-cell-depleted T cells, or T cells were the source of the cDNA or gDNA that made up the material.

V lost 7 bases and J lost 5, with 19 bases in between. The CDR3 sequence is 15 residues long. Germline V gives CDR1 LNHDA, CDR2 SQIVND (reference sequence). The TCR was taken from a human donor with acute or convalescent COVID-19. The donor label of this sample is uncertain. The chain carries TRBV19 and TRBJ2-3, with a weak D call TRBD2 (7 bases). Sequenced material: peripheral blood. The CDR3 coding sequence is TGTGCCAGTATGGGGGGGGGCACAGGGCAAGATACGCAGTATTTT. Residues: CASMGGGTGQDTQYF. Combining the CDR3 with reference TRBV19 and TRBJ2-3 gives the whole variable domain DGGITQSPKYLFRKEGQNVTLSCEQNLNHDAMYWYRQDPGQGLRLIYYSQIVNDFQKGDIAEGYSVSREKKESFPLTVTSAQKNPTAFYLCASMGGGTGQDTQYFGPGTRLTVL.